This TCR beta chain was identified during a study of CD8 T cells in ankylosing spondylitis. CDR3 length: 13 residues. CDR1 and CDR2 from the germline V gene are SEHNR and FQNEAQ (reference sequence). The count of this clonotype is one. The antigen remains undetermined. One end of the junction is discordant with germline, which a read error may explain. Study-wide results and limits: From matched ankylosing spondylitis synovial fluid, disease-linked clones were reportedly recovered at significantly enriched levels. Typical of ankylosing spondylitis blood, it appeared, was a TCR beta motif of roughly eight highly homologous variants.

TCRdb called the 5' RACE reads again in MiXCR, with one record for every CDR3 protein. The table lists about 840,000 distinct CDR3 sequences, about 12% of them singletons. This clonotype originated in a male donor with ankylosing spondylitis. What was sequenced was blood, either unsorted or a sorted T cell fraction (not recorded which). The V and J genes are TRBV7-9 and TRBJ2-7, with TRBD2 as a possible D gene (5 bases). Here the CDR3 DNA reads TGTGCCATCAGCTTAGCGCGCGGCTACGAGCAGTACTTC. This sequence encodes CAISLARGYEQYF.